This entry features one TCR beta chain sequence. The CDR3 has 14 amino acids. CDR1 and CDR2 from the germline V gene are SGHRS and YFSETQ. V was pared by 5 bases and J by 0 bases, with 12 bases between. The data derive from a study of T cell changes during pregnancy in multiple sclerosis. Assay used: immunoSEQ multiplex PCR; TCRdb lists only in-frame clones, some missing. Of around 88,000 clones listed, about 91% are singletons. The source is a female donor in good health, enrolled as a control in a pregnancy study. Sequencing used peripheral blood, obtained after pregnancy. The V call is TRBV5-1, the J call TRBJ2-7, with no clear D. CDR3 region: CASRPSQDSYEQYF. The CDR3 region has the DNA TGCGCCAGCAGACCATCGCAGGACTCCTACGAGCAGTACTTC.